This T cell receptor beta chain was identified during a study of OX40 agonist ivuxolimab in advanced cancers. Study background: Three patients, one with hepatocellular carcinoma and two with cutaneous melanoma, achieved partial responses.

Trimming at V came to 6 bases and at J to 1 base, leaving 4 bases not matched to a gene. The CDR3 spans 14 residues. Per the germline V gene, CDR1 is SGHAT and CDR2 is FQNNGV. The assay was immunoSEQ multiplex PCR, and TCRdb's table has in-frame clones only and misses some. This sample has 45,000 to 60,000 clones, with roughly nine tenths found just once. This chain connects TRBV11-2 to TRBJ1-1; 8 bases fit TRBD1. This TCR was recovered from an adult with an advanced solid tumor such as melanoma, head and neck, liver or kidney cancer. The sequencing used CD4+ or CD8+ T cells sorted from blood, collected in a trial of the OX40 agonist ivuxolimab. The CDR3 loop reads CASSMTGANTEAFF. In DNA, the CDR3 is TGTGCCAGCAGTATGACAGGGGCGAACACTGAAGCTTTCTTT.